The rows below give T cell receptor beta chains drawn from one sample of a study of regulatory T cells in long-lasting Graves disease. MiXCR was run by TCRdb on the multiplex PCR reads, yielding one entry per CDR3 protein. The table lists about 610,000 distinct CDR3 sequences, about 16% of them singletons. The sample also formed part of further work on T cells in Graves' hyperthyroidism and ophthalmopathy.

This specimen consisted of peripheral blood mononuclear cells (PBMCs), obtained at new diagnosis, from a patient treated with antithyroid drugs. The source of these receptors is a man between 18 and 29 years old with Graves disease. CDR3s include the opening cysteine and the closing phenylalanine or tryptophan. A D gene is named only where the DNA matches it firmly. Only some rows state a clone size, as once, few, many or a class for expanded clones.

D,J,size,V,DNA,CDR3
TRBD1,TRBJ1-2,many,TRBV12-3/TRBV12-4,TGTGCCAGCAGTAACGACAGGGCTAACTATGGCTACACCTTC,CASSNDRANYGYTF
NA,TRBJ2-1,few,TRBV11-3,TGTGCCAGCAGCTTAGAGTCGGGGTTGAGCTCCTACAATGAGCAGTTCTTC,CASSLESGLSSYNEQFF
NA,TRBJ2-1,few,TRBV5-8,TGTGCCAGCACGCAGCTCGGCGGGGTTTCCTACAATGAGCAGTTCTTC,CASTQLGGVSYNEQFF
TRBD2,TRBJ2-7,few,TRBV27,TGTGCCAGCAGCCTATCTAGCGGGGCACCCTACGAGCAGTACTTC,CASSLSSGAPYEQYF
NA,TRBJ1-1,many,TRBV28,TGTGCCAGCAGTTTACAGAACATGAACACTGAAGCTTTCTTT,CASSLQNMNTEAFF
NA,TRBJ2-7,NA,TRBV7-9,TGTGCCAGCAGCTTGTTAGAGGGCGCTCCCCAAACCACGGGCTTC,CASSLLEGAPQTTGF
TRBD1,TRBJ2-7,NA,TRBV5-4,TGTGCCAGCAGACTGGACAGGGGGTACGCCTACGAGCAGTACTTC,CASRLDRGYAYEQYF
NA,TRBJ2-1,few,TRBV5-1,TGCGCCAGCAGCCGAAGACTGCCCCCCTACAATGAGCAGTTCTTC,CASSRRLPPYNEQFF
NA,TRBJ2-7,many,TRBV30,TGTGCCTGGAGTGTCTCCTACGAGCAGTACTTC,CAWSVSYEQYF
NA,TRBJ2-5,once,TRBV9,TGTGCCAGCAGCTCATCCGGGAACCAAGAGACCCAGTACTTC,CASSSSGNQETQYF
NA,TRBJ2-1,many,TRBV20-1,TGCAGTGCTTGGATAACGGCGGCGGCCAATGAGCAGTTCTTC,CSAWITAAANEQFF
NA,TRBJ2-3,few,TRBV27,TGTGCCAGCAGTTTATATGTGGGGGGGCCAACTGGCACAGATACGCAGTATTTT,CASSLYVGGPTGTDTQYF
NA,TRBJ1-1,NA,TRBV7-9,TGTGCCAGCAGCTTAGCGTTAGAGGTGAACACTGAAGCTTTCTTT,CASSLALEVNTEAFF
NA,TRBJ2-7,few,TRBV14,TGTGCCAGCAGCCACAGGAGCCAATCCTACGAGCAGTACTTC,CASSHRSQSYEQYF
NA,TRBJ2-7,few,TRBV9,TGTGCCAGCAGCGTAGGGGCGAGGGCTCCTATACTCCACGAGCAGTACTTC,CASSVGARAPILHEQYF
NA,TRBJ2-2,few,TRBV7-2,TGTGCCAGCAGCTGGGGTCCCCAGAGGAACACCGGGGAGCTGTTTTTT,CASSWGPQRNTGELFF
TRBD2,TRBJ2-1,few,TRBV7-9,TGTGCCAGCAGGCCTCCGGGACTAGCAGCCTACAATGAGCAGTTCTTC,CASRPPGLAAYNEQFF